This T cell receptor (beta chain) originates from a study of regulatory T cells in long-lasting Graves disease (dated by TCRdb to the early 2020s). Study-level background: Patients with newly diagnosed Graves' disease had been on antithyroid drugs for under 3 months. The study was registered as a clinical trial and conducted in China. A total of 33 samples underwent TCR sequencing, from around 13 patients with persistent Graves' disease and around 20 patients with newly diagnosed Graves' disease. Patients with persistent Graves' disease were compared with patients with newly diagnosed Graves' disease using TCR sequencing and RNA sequencing of peripheral blood.

CDR1 SEHNR and CDR2 FQNEAQ were looked up in the germline V gene (reference sequence). The CDR3 spans 11 residues, from the cysteine through the phenylalanine. Only the CDR3 portion is preserved as DNA: 33 bases, with reading frame beginning at the first base. Relative to germline, V is 2 bases shorter and J is 8 bases shorter, with 6 bases between their ends. This clonotype was observed many times. The target of this receptor is not known. The input lacks base qualities; no much larger clone sits a single base away. What the time point label conveys for this sample: newly diagnosed GD, antithyroid drugs for less than 3 months. For both TCR sequencing and RNA sequencing, RNA was extracted from PBMCs in TRIzol. The diagnosis of Graves' disease was made according to American Thyroid Association guidelines. Recruitment of patients was carried out at an endocrinology department in Xi'an, China. From each patient, around 9 milliliters of peripheral blood was collected into an EDTA anticoagulant tube. Ficoll Paque Plus density gradient separation was used to isolate PBMCs, and no further T cell sorting was performed. An Agilent 2100 Bioanalyzer and agarose gel were used to assess RNA quality, and a NanoDrop 2000 was used to measure RNA concentration.

Beyond this particular receptor, the publication reports: Persistent disease showed preferential use of TRBV28, TRBJ1-2 and TRBJ2-5, whereas newly diagnosed disease favored TRBV20-1 and TRBJ2-1. Because the primary lesion, thyroid tissue, could not be accessed, the study looked at peripheral blood alone. Sequencing and analysis were restricted to the TCR beta chain. A larger number of public clonotypes was shared among persistent patients (fewer than 3,000) than among newly diagnosed patients (around 970). Compared with newly diagnosed patients, patients with persistent Graves' disease had lower TCR Shannon entropy and fewer highly expanded clones, which suggests clonal expansion. The small sample size was acknowledged by the authors as a limitation that may reduce accuracy.

The library was prepared using multiplex PCR. The sequencer was an Illumina HiSeq 4000. iRepertoire HTBI primers and Arm-PCR amplification of CDR3 regions were used to construct TCR beta libraries. Before sequencing, the PCR products underwent gel purification. Turning to the authors' computational methods: Gene usage analysis of CDR3 amino acid clonotypes used the roughly 60 TRBV and around 13 TRBJ segments found across samples. COPE and FqMerger were used to merge the filtered high-quality paired reads into contigs. BLAST was used to align contigs to IMGT TRBV, TRBD and TRBJ reference genes, and CDR3 was defined according to IMGT. Any clonotype with a frequency above 0.1% was counted as a highly expanded clone. Shannon entropy was used to measure repertoire diversity, and the Gini coefficient was used to measure V-J evenness. Clonotypes shared by more than one individual were considered public. TCRdb reprocessed the public reads (quality trimming at Q25 with fastp, clone calling with MiXCR) and kept in-frame beta chains. Each CDR3 protein gets just one entry, which takes the most common genes and DNA from the rows behind it. It is TCRdb's table, rather than the study itself, that gives the V and J calls and clone size. The table for this sample lists 400,000 to 550,000 distinct CDR3 sequences; 16% of them were counted only once. The biggest ten clones account for around a tenth of the sample.

The same sample was also used in a study of T cells in Graves' hyperthyroidism and ophthalmopathy. The second investigation adds: Stable Graves' hyperthyroidism was defined as no progression to ophthalmopathy during 18 months of follow-up. Hyperthyroidism patients were aged 18 to 65 years and newly diagnosed, with disease duration of less than 2 months. The study excluded patients with uncontrolled infections, other autoimmune diseases, pregnancy or lactation. Diagnoses relied on clinical symptoms, serum thyroxine and TRAb, thyroid ultrasound and orbital computed tomography. The TCR CDR3 was subjected to a first round of RT-PCR using the HTBI primer set and the Qiagen OneStep RT-PCR kit. Most expanded thyroid clonotypes (frequency above 0.001) were also detected in blood, a finding suggesting that blood repertoires may reflect thyroid immune responses. Ophthalmopathy was separated from stable hyperthyroidism by a 13 V-J signature model, with just over 85% sensitivity and roughly 84% specificity obtained in cross-validation and 80%/75% obtained in testing. In validation, progression to ophthalmopathy was predicted by the model with approximately 67% sensitivity and nearly 75% specificity, a median of approximately 6.5 months before onset. TCR V-J signatures able to tell the groups apart were searched for in a discovery cohort of 100 patients, of whom roughly 42 had Graves' ophthalmopathy and more than 55 had stable Graves' hyperthyroidism. An independent validation cohort of fewer than 20 hyperthyroidism patients and approximately 17 patients who later progressed to ophthalmopathy tested prospective prediction of ophthalmopathy. The 95 to 100 discovery patients were randomly divided into training and test sets at a 7:3 ratio. The study also compared thyroid tissue and blood T-cell repertoires from five or six Graves' hyperthyroidism patients. After blood sampling, hyperthyroidism patients were treated with methimazole at a starting dose of 30 mg daily, and ophthalmopathy patients were treated with high-dose intravenous methylprednisolone. A second multiplex PCR round built the libraries, followed by size selection and purification. Paired-end sequencing of the libraries was performed with 100 bp reads on an Illumina HiSeq2000. SOAPnuke was used to process the raw data, throwing out any read that contained adapters or uncalled bases, had a mean Phred below 15, or lacked an exact constant-primer or identifier match. COPE v1.2.5 was used to merge high-quality paired reads, and clonotypes were defined as unique nucleotide sequences. MiTCR v1.1 was used to align clonotypes to the IMGT TRBV, TRBD and TRBJ reference segments. The analysis was restricted to V-J combinations with a frequency above 0.0001, which together covered over 99% of the repertoires. A TCS score was defined as the ratio of F50 (clonal expansion) to E x V (chaos), with BLOSUM62-based TCRdist applied between CDR3 peptides within each V-J. Welch's t-statistics and random forest reduced roughly 540 V-J features to roughly 13, which were used in a naive Bayes classifier (R e1071). Sample size was not statistically predetermined, and investigators were not blinded to group allocation. The paper reports TCR Vbeta CDR3 sequencing of over 120 peripheral blood samples: 40 or so ophthalmopathy, fewer than 80 hyperthyroidism and 17 progressor patients.

The TCR sequence derives from a woman under 40 with Graves disease. Donor details come from another sample of the same person, matched by shared clones. The sequences come from peripheral blood mononuclear cells (PBMCs), collected at new diagnosis, from a patient treated with antithyroid drugs. The sequence links TRBV7-9 to TRBJ1-1; the D gene is unclear. The CDR3 protein is CASSLTREAFF. The sequenced DNA: TGTGCCAGCAGCTTAACCCGGGAAGCTTTCTTT.